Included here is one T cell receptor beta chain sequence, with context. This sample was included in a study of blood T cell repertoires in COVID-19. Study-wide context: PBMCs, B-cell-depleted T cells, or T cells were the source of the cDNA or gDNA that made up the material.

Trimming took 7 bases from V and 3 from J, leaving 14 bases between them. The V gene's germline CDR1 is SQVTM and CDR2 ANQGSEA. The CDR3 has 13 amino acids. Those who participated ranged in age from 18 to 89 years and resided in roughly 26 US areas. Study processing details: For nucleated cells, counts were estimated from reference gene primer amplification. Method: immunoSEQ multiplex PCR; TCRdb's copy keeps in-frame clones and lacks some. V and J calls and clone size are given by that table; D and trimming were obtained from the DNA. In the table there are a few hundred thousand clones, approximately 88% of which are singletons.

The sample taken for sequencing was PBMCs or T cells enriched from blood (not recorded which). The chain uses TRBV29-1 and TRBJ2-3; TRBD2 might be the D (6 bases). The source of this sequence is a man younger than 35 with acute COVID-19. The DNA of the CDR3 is TGCAGCGGGAGGGCCGAGGTAACAGATACGCAGTATTTT. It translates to CSGRAEVTDTQYF.